Shown below are 16 T cell receptor beta chains from a single sample sequenced in a study of response to subunit inactivated influenza vaccine. MiXCR was run by TCRdb on the RT-PCR reads, yielding one entry per CDR3 protein. This table holds around 250,000 distinct CDR3 sequences, 12% found once. The sample here was non-naive T cells sorted from PBMCs, taken about 14 days before vaccination. These TCRs come from a man aged 50-60 years who received an inactivated influenza vaccine.

This sequence joins TRBV6-2 or TRBV6-3 and TRBJ2-2; 7 bases fit TRBD1. V shed 5 bases, J shed 4 bases, and the junction held 4 bases outside the gene matches. The CDR3 spans 14 residues. Germline values: CDR1 MNHEY, CDR2 SVGEGT. The CDR3 region has the DNA TGTGCCAGCAGTCGACAGGGAATCACCGGGGAGCTGTTTTTT. Its protein is CASSRQGITGELFF.

This clonotype appeared a few times. V is TRBV10-3 and J is TRBJ2-3, with 8 bases aligning to TRBD2. The V and J ends lost 0 bases and 5 bases, in that order; junction bases with no gene match: 10. The V gene's germline CDR1 is ENHRY and CDR2 SYGVKD. This CDR3 has 17 amino acids. The CDR3 DNA follows: TGTGCCATCAGTGAGTCCTTTCCAGCGGGAGTAGGAGATACGCAGTATTTT. Amino acids: CAISESFPAGVGDTQYF.

This clonotype occurred many times. The rearrangement joins TRBV5-5 to TRBJ2-3; D possibly corresponds to TRBD2 (7 bases). This CDR3 region has 15 residues. Germline assignment: CDR1 SGHKS and CDR2 YYEKEE (reference sequence). The germline V and J ends were trimmed by 0 bases and 6 bases, with 14 bases remaining between them. CDR3 sequence reads: CASSLDLQGGDTQYF. CDR3 DNA: TGTGCCAGCAGCTTGGACTTACAGGGAGGGGATACGCAGTATTTT.

The chain links TRBV10-3 to TRBJ2-7; D possibly uses TRBD1 or TRBD2 (5 bases each). This CDR3 is built from 14 residues. V was pared by 6 bases and J by 2 bases, with 14 bases between. Germline V gene data show CDR1 as ENHRY and CDR2 as SYGVKD. Here the CDR3 reads CAIRAGTEAYEQYF. CDR3 in DNA: TGTGCCATCAGGGCCGGGACGGAGGCCTACGAGCAGTACTTC.

This clonotype was seen at least ten times. The V call is TRBV5-1, the J call TRBJ1-1; 7 bases fit TRBD1. Germline CDR1 SGHRS, CDR2 YFSETQ. The CDR3 covers 14 residues. The ends lost 6 bases at V and 2 bases at J; junction bases unmatched: 7. The CDR3: CASTRDSLNTEAFF. The CDR3, as DNA: TGCGCCAGCACCCGGGACAGTTTAAACACTGAAGCTTTCTTT.

The chain joins TRBV20-1 to TRBJ2-3; possibly TRBD1 for D (5 bases). The CDR3 spans 15 residues. Germline V gene sequence: CDR1 DFQATT, CDR2 SNEGSKA (reference sequence). CDR3 DNA sequence: TGCTTCTGGGGCCGGGCAAGGGGCATGACAGATACGCAGTATTTT. Translation gives CFWGRARGMTDTQYF.

The chain joins TRBV13 to TRBJ2-3; 8 bases agree with TRBD2. The germline V gene has CDR1 PRHDT and CDR2 FYEKMQ (reference sequence). The length of the CDR3 is 13 residues. The V segment lost 8 bases and the J segment 4 bases; nucleotides outside the gene matches: 5. The CDR3 sequence: CASGPGGADTQYF. CDR3 nucleotide sequence: TGTGCCAGCGGCCCCGGGGGGGCAGATACGCAGTATTTT. Full variable domain (outside the CDR3, taken from reference TRBV13 and TRBJ2-3): AAGVIQSPRHLIKEKRETATLKCYPIPRHDTVYWYQQGPGQDPQFLISFYEKMQSDKGSIPDRFSAQQFSDYHSELNMSSLELGDSALYFCASGPGGADTQYFGPGTRLTVL.

The gene calls are TRBV12-3 or TRBV12-4 and TRBJ2-7, with TRBD1 matching 7 bases. With 11 bases clipped from V and 2 bases from J, the junction kept 24 bases outside the gene matches. The CDR3 runs to 18 residues. CDR3 loop: CARCPLDFRQGPPYEQYF. In nucleotides, the CDR3 is TGTGCCCGCTGTCCCCTAGATTTTAGACAGGGACCTCCCTACGAGCAGTACTTC.

The J gene is TRBJ2-3, the V gene TRBV7-2; tentatively, D is TRBD2 (5 bases). Germline CDR1 is SGHTA and CDR2 is FQGNSA. The CDR3 is 15 residues long. Trimming removed 5 bases at V and 6 bases at J, with 18 bases between. CDR3 residues: CASSLAAPRGDTQYF. Here the CDR3 DNA reads TGTGCCAGCAGCCTTGCGGCTCCCCGAGGGGATACGCAGTATTTT.

This clonotype was seen more than once but under ten times. This sequence joins TRBV7-2 and TRBJ2-7; D uncertain. Germline V gene sequence: CDR1 SGHTA, CDR2 FQGNSA. V dropped 0 bases and J dropped 0 bases, with 6 bases sitting between them. The CDR3 runs to 14 residues. CDR3 protein: CASSLAQVSYEQYF. CDR3 DNA sequence: TGTGCCAGCAGCTTAGCCCAGGTCTCCTACGAGCAGTACTTC.

This clonotype was picked up many times. The chain couples TRBV2 to TRBJ2-5; no definite D call. This CDR3 is built from 13 residues. Trimming removed 6 bases from V and 3 bases from J, with 11 bases in between. In germline, CDR1 is SNHLY, CDR2 FYNNEI. The CDR3 bases are TGTGCCAGCAGGGATACTGGGAAAGAGACCCAGTACTTC. Its translation: CASRDTGKETQYF.

This clonotype was seen repeatedly, ten times or more. The chain couples TRBV6-2 or TRBV6-3 to TRBJ2-2, with D uncertain. Germline V gives CDR1 MNHEY, CDR2 SVGEGT. The CDR3 consists of 12 residues. The germline V and J ends were trimmed by 5 bases and 7 bases, with 8 bases remaining between them. The CDR3 spells CASSQKVGELFF. CDR3 DNA sequence: TGTGCCAGCAGTCAAAAGGTCGGGGAGCTGTTTTTT.

Comments on this clonotype: Mismatch with germline at one junction end may stem from a read error. This chain connects TRBV12-3 or TRBV12-4 to TRBJ2-5; D remains unclear. This CDR3 is built from 15 residues. CDR3 residues: CASSLSIGWQETRYF. The CDR3 DNA follows: TGTGCCAGCAGTTTAAGTATAGGTTGGCAAGAGACCCGGTACTTC.

This chain uses TRBV5-1 with TRBJ1-2, with D hard to call. This CDR3 has 16 amino acids. Trimming cost V 1 base and J 6 bases, with 19 bases left between them. The germline CDR1 and CDR2 sequences are SGHRS and YFSETQ. CDR3 in amino acids: CASSLSGVGVQDGYTF. The CDR3 nucleotides are TGCGCCAGCAGCTTGTCCGGGGTGGGAGTGCAGGATGGCTACACCTTC.

This clonotype was observed at least ten times. This rearrangement joins TRBV27 to TRBJ2-1; no clear D gene. This CDR3 is built from 14 residues. Trimming removed 6 bases from V and 3 bases from J, with 12 bases in between. Per the germline V gene, CDR1 is MNHEY and CDR2 is SMNVEV (reference sequence). For the CDR3, the DNA is TGTGCCAGCAGAAATTTCGGCGGCTACAATGAGCAGTTCTTC. It encodes CASRNFGGYNEQFF.

This clonotype occurred many times. This chain joins TRBV27 and TRBJ2-1; no reliable D call. V dropped 3 bases and J dropped 6 bases, with 9 bases sitting between them. This CDR3 contains 13 residues. Germline lookup yields CDR1 MNHEY and CDR2 SMNVEV (reference sequence). As DNA, the CDR3 is TGTGCCAGCAGTTTTGTTAGAGGCAATGAGCAGTTCTTC. This gives the protein CASSFVRGNEQFF.